This record concerns one T cell receptor (beta chain) sequence. This clone appeared a few times. Its antigen target is currently unknown. The record has no base qualities; no much larger clone is one base away. In this study, focal radiation therapy paired with CTLA-4 blockade (ipilimumab) was tested in patients who had chemo-refractory metastatic non-small-cell lung cancer. The germline V gene supplies CDR1 MDHEN and CDR2 SYDVKM. Its CDR3 holds 14 amino acids, cysteine through phenylalanine. The CDR3 DNA has 42 bases and is translated from base 1. V is cut back by 5 bases and J by 6 bases, with 8 bases in the junction unmatched. The data were obtained in a study of radiotherapy plus CTLA-4 blockade in lung cancer (dated by TCRdb to 2016 to 2019). For the study in its entirety: Among enrolled patients, 15% to 20% had an objective response and roughly 33% reached disease control.

Study-wide findings and limitations: After treatment with radiotherapy and ipilimumab, TCR clones that originated in tumors expanded in peripheral blood. Early dynamic changes in blood T cell clones, together with increased serum interferon-beta after radiation, were reported as the strongest predictors of response.

The library was prepared using the immunoSEQ multiplex PCR assay. Sourced from immuneACCESS, this table was stored by TCRdb with only in-frame sequences that have V and J called. A share of the clones is absent; for the studies checked, an unresolved V gene accounts for under half, and the remainder has no known explanation. The sample yields more than 55,000 clones; approximately 82% were counted once. 6% to 7% of the sample is in the top ten clones. The sample consisted of peripheral blood, taken from a patient treated with radiotherapy plus ipilimumab. The rearranged segments are TRBV28 and TRBJ1-2; TRBD1 matches 8 bases in the middle. The source is a human donor with non-small cell lung cancer whose response to radiotherapy plus ipilimumab could not be evaluated. The encoded CDR3 is CASSITGGVDGYTF. The DNA is as follows: TGTGCCAGCAGTATAACAGGGGGAGTGGATGGCTACACCTTC.